The text below deals with one T cell receptor (beta chain). Its antigen is not identified. The sample belongs to a study of cytomegalovirus exposure and HLA in healthy donors. General observations from the study: Links to common viral pathogens appeared, in a later analysis, for several of the most significant clusters. Per published accounts, TCR beta sequences correctly predicted the HLA-A and HLA-B alleles of most subjects.

60 Vbeta and 13 Jbeta primers were used in PCR. The data were produced by immunoSEQ multiplex PCR, yet TCRdb's version contains in-frame clones alone and is incomplete. In total, the table holds about 70,000 clones. This CDR3 has 14 residues. The V end was cut by 6 bases, the J end by 7 bases, with 18 bases between. The V gene's germline CDR1 is KGHSH and CDR2 LQKENI. Nominal health characterized the donors when sampled, though unrecorded immune exposures were likely. The sample taken for sequencing was PBMCs. The receptor comes from a female donor in good health and CMV-seropositive. This chain connects TRBV18 to TRBJ1-1; D may be TRBD1 (5 bases). CDR3 DNA: TGTGCCAGCTCGACCACAACCGGGGGAAGTGAAGCTTTCTTT. Amino acids: CASSTTTGGSEAFF.